This TCR beta chain was retrieved from a study of blood T cell repertoires in COVID-19. Turning to the study itself: The United States, Italy and Spain provided the acute and convalescent COVID-19 samples. PBMCs, B-cell-depleted T cells, or T cells were the source of the cDNA or gDNA that made up the material.

Across 24 US areas, participants ranged in age from roughly 18 to 95 years. Germline loops: CDR1 SGDLS, CDR2 YYNGEE. CDR3 length: 15 amino acids. V was shortened by 1 base and J by 8 bases, with 18 bases between the two germline ends. Per the original data handling: Reference gene primer amplification gave estimated nucleated cell counts. The protocol was immunoSEQ multiplex PCR, while the TCRdb copy is restricted to in-frame clones and leaves out a portion. From that table come the V and J calls and clone size; the DNA was used to work out D and trimming. The sample shows over 350,000 clones, 88% of them seen only once.

This sequence was found in a woman aged 25 to 39 with acute COVID-19. The rearrangement joins TRBV9 to TRBJ1-2; a possible D gene is TRBD1 (6 bases). The sequencing input was PBMCs or T cells enriched from blood (not recorded which). As DNA, the CDR3 is TGTGCCAGCAGCGTAAAGTTTTCGGACAGAAAAGGCTACACCTTC. Translation: CASSVKFSDRKGYTF.